The text below deals with one T cell receptor beta chain. The antigen it binds to is not known. Qualities for individual bases were not recorded, and no much larger clone is one base off. The data were obtained in a study of shared clonotypes between healthy human individuals (dated by TCRdb to 2018 to 2021). Study-level background: The cohort comprised a couple of women and three men aged 18 to 49 years. Different laboratories and diverse techniques were used to prepare libraries and sequence TCR repertoires, to increase sequencing depth and limit assay-specific biases. To estimate repertoire size and how much clonotypes are shared between individuals, the study performed deep sequencing of blood TCR repertoires from about five healthy adults. Leukapheresis yielded between about 0.85 and 9.5 billion PBMCs per donor.

In the germline V gene, CDR1 corresponds to SGHRS and CDR2 to YFSETQ. CDR3 length: 16 amino acids, cysteine to phenylalanine. CDR3 DNA is the only sequence kept; it has 48 bases, read in frame from the first base. Relative to germline, V is 2 bases shorter and J is 0 bases shorter, with 13 bases between their ends. The donors were healthy, HIV-negative adults who had no recently reported acute infections or vaccinations. Every donor was a Caucasian adult residing in Nashville, Tennessee, USA. In the unsorted samples, some 94 million PBMCs were counted, and genomic DNA was extracted using the QIAamp DNA Blood Mini kit. After blood collection by leukapheresis, PBMCs were isolated using Ficoll-Histopaque density gradient centrifugation and then cryopreserved in the vapor phase of liquid nitrogen. Paper-wide results and their limitations: Because the study included only a small number of donors, the genetic and exposure-history diversity represented was limited. Sampling was restricted to blood, and TCR repertoires in tissue are likely to differ from TCR repertoires in blood. Pairwise subsampling indicated that sequencing depth was expected to affect the degree of clonotype sharing among donors.

TCR CDR3 regions were amplified from genomic DNA by multiplex PCR using the deep immunoSEQ assay. Extracted genomic DNA from each cell subset was spread evenly across all wells of several immunoSEQ 96-well plates, with each plate serving as a replicate. For unsorted PBMC, approximately 300 ng of genomic DNA, equivalent to around 33,000 T cell genomes, went into each replicate PCR. Ten immunoSEQ deep assay plates were used to sequence the unsorted PBMC genomic DNA. The purified libraries were quantified using a Qubit 3.0 fluorometer, sized with a Bioanalyzer 2100, and then quantified again using the KAPA Library Quantification kit. Every immunoSEQ 96-well plate was sequenced on a separate single-read 150-cycle Illumina NextSeq 550 flow cell. Per the source publication's procedure: Because only junctional sequences without quality scores were contained in the immunoSEQ output, filtering matching that applied to full-length reads could not be performed. To assign V/J genes and CDR3, sequences were annotated against IMGT germline references using PyIR, a Python wrapper for IgBLAST v1.9. Any read was removed if the V/J assignment was weak (E-value above 1e-6), the CDR3 was missing, or the read contained stop codons, out-of-frame junctions, or ambiguous translated residues. V3J clonotypes were defined by identical inferred V gene, J gene, and CDR3 amino acid sequence. To compute the percentage overlap between repertoires, the number of shared unique clonotypes was divided by the size of the smaller repertoire. RTK rarefaction, the Chao1 estimator, and Recon v2.1 estimates of unobserved clonotypes were used to assess repertoire richness. TCRdb stores this immuneACCESS table with in-frame sequences only. Part of the clones is absent; in the studies checked, under half of the shortfall reflects unresolved V genes, and no reason is known for the rest. D and trimming come from the DNA, and the V and J calls and clone size come from that table. In this sample the table shows about 500,000 clones, 60% to 80% of which occur a single time. About 12% of the sample is taken by the ten largest.

Specimen: PBMCs. This clonotype originated in a woman aged 40 to 50 in good health. Some clones in this sample may be carry-over from other donors' samples. Here the chain combines TRBV5-1 and TRBJ2-3; a tentative D match to TRBD2 spans 6 bases. In nucleotide form, the sequence is TGCGCCAGCAGCTTCGGTAGCGGAGCCAGCACAGATACGCAGTATTTT. Its protein is CASSFGSGASTDTQYF. Where the CDR3 stops, the reference TRBV5-1 and TRBJ2-3 genes take over; the full variable domain is KAGVTQTPRYLIKTRGQQVTLSCSPISGHRSVSWYQQTPGQGLQFLFEYFSETQRNKGNFPGRFSGRQFSNSRSEMNVSTLELGDSALYLCASSFGSGASTDTQYFGPGTRLTVL.